This is a list of T cell receptor beta chains from one sample in a study of persistence of HIV-infected CD4 T cells. Their antigens remain unidentified. Produced via immunoSEQ multiplex PCR; TCRdb's table is partial and in-frame only. The sample gives tens of thousands of clones, more than 70% of which show up once; around 1.7% is in the top ten. The sample consisted of CD4+ T cells sorted from PBMCs after roughly 19-hour stimulation, taken from a patient who received antiretroviral therapy. Every receptor here comes from an adult man with HIV who was CMV-seropositive. CDR3s include the opening cysteine and the closing phenylalanine or tryptophan. A D gene is named only where the DNA matches it firmly. Clone size is given for some rows only: seen once, a few or many times, or a class if the clone is expanded.

size,length,V,D,J,DNA,CDR3
few,11,TRBV10-3,.,TRBJ2-7,TGTGCCATCAGTGACACCTACGAGCAGTACTTC,CAISDTYEQYF
.,16,TRBV5-6,TRBD1,TRBJ1-3,TGTGCCAGCAGCTTGGGATTACAGGGGAAAGGAAACACCATATATTTT,CASSLGLQGKGNTIYF
.,10,TRBV21-1,.,TRBJ2-7,TGTGCCAGCAGCAAAGACGAGCAGTACTTC,CASSKDEQYF
.,16,TRBV5-1,.,TRBJ1-6,TGCGCCAGCAGCCCCGGAGGGAGCTCCTATAATTCACCCCTCCACTTT,CASSPGGSSYNSPLHF
.,13,TRBV27,.,TRBJ1-2,TGTGCCAGCAGTTTAAACAGGAACTATGGCTACACCTTC,CASSLNRNYGYTF
few,13,TRBV7-3,.,TRBJ2-1,TGTGCCAGCAGCTTAACAGTAAGAGATGAGCAGTTCTTC,CASSLTVRDEQFF
.,15,TRBV18,.,TRBJ1-2,TGTGCCAGCTCACCACCGGGGACGCCGAACTATGGCTACACCTTC,CASSPPGTPNYGYTF
.,17,TRBV10-3,TRBD2,TRBJ2-2,TGTGCCATCAGTGAGGGATCTAGCGGCGCGAACACCGGGGAGCTGTTTTTT,CAISEGSSGANTGELFF
.,15,TRBV3-1/TRBV3-2,.,TRBJ1-1,TGTGCCAGCAGCCAAGGGGGGAGGAGGAACACTGAAGCTTTCTTT,CASSQGGRRNTEAFF
.,12,TRBV28,.,TRBJ1-1,TGTGCCAGCAGATGGTTCGACACTGAAGCTTTCTTT,CASRWFDTEAFF
.,17,TRBV15,TRBD1,TRBJ2-3,TGTGCCACCAGCAGAGATCAAGGGGGCCCTAGCACAGATACGCAGTATTTT,CATSRDQGGPSTDTQYF
.,13,TRBV27,.,TRBJ1-5,TGTGCCAGCAGTCCCGGGAGAAATCAGCCCCAGCATTTT,CASSPGRNQPQHF
.,13,TRBV12-3/TRBV12-4,.,TRBJ1-5,TGTGCCAGCAGCCCCCGACAGAATCAGCCCCAGCATTTT,CASSPRQNQPQHF
once,13,TRBV28,.,TRBJ2-6,TGTGCCAGCGGGGTAGCTGGGGCCAACGTCCTGACTTTC,CASGVAGANVLTF
.,15,TRBV14,.,TRBJ1-1,TGTGCCAGCAGCCAAGAGAAGGGAGCTGGCACTGAAGCTTTCTTT,CASSQEKGAGTEAFF
.,15,TRBV6-5,.,TRBJ1-1,TGTGCCAGCCGACGTGACAGCCTAAGTAACACTGAAGCTTTCTTT,CASRRDSLSNTEAFF
.,15,TRBV19,TRBD1,TRBJ1-5,TGTGCCAGTACTGACAGGGGGCGAGGCAATCAGCCCCAGCATTTT,CASTDRGRGNQPQHF
.,14,TRBV7-8,.,TRBJ1-6,TGTGCCAGCAGCTTAGCGAGTGGTGGTTCACCCCTCCACTTT,CASSLASGGSPLHF
.,15,TRBV5-1,.,TRBJ2-2,TGCGCCAGCAGCTTGGGAGTCGGGGATCCGGGGGAGCTGTTTTTT,CASSLGVGDPGELFF
.,14,TRBV18,.,TRBJ1-4,TGTGCCAGCTCACCACGGGGGGCCGTTGAAAAACTGTTTTTT,CASSPRGAVEKLFF
.,14,TRBV6-5,.,TRBJ2-7,TGTGCCAGCAGAATGACTAGTGAGGCCTACGAGCAGTACTTC,CASRMTSEAYEQYF
.,16,TRBV24-1,TRBD2,TRBJ2-3,TGTGCCACCAGTGATTTGAAGCGGGGGGGCGGAAATACGCAGTATTTT,CATSDLKRGGGNTQYF
.,17,TRBV10-3,TRBD1,TRBJ2-7,TGTGCCATCAGTGATTCGGACAGGGGAAGGGCATCCTACGAGCAGTACTTC,CAISDSDRGRASYEQYF
.,17,TRBV27,.,TRBJ2-1,TGTGCCAGCAGTTTATCGGAGGGGCCCTGGAGGGACAATGAGCAGTTCTTC,CASSLSEGPWRDNEQFF
.,16,TRBV6-5,.,TRBJ1-4,TGTGCCAGCAGTTACGGGGGGGGAGGAGGTCATGAAAAACTGTTTTTT,CASSYGGGGGHEKLFF
.,12,TRBV6-5,.,TRBJ2-7,TGTGCCAGCAGCCTCACAGGGCACGAGCAGTACTTC,CASSLTGHEQYF
.,15,TRBV7-9,.,TRBJ1-2,TGTGCCAGCAGCTTAATCCCAGGGTCCGCCTATGGCTACACCTTC,CASSLIPGSAYGYTF
once,13,TRBV6-2/TRBV6-3,.,TRBJ1-2,TGTGCCAGCAGCCTACCGGGGGACTATGGCTACACCTTC,CASSLPGDYGYTF
.,10,TRBV5-8,.,TRBJ2-7,TGTGCCAGCAGCTATTACGAGCAGTACTTC,CASSYYEQYF
once,15,TRBV6-5,.,TRBJ2-6,TGTGCCAGCAGTCTAAAGTACTCTGGGGCCAACGTCCTGACTTTC,CASSLKYSGANVLTF
.,15,TRBV6-5,.,TRBJ1-1,TGTGCCAGCAGCCCCTTGCAGGGAGGGAACACTGAAGCTTTCTTT,CASSPLQGGNTEAFF
.,13,TRBV6-5,TRBD1,TRBJ2-7,TGTGCCAGCGCCCGGGACAGGGGTAACGAGCAGTACTTC,CASARDRGNEQYF
many,14,TRBV19,.,TRBJ1-1,TGTGCCAGTAGTATAGTTGGGGGGAACACTGAAGCTTTCTTT,CASSIVGGNTEAFF
.,13,TRBV12-3/TRBV12-4,.,TRBJ2-3,TGTGCCAGCAGTATTGACCCCACAGATACGCAGTATTTT,CASSIDPTDTQYF
.,14,TRBV19,.,TRBJ1-6,TGTGCCAGTAAACTGACAGGTTATAATTCACCCCTCCACTTT,CASKLTGYNSPLHF
.,16,TRBV2,TRBD1,TRBJ2-2,TGTGCCAGCAGCCTCAACGCACAGGGGGCGGCCGGGGAGCTGTTTTTT,CASSLNAQGAAGELFF
.,14,TRBV27,.,TRBJ1-1,TGTGCCAGCAGTTCACGGACTGAGAACACTGAAGCTTTCTTT,CASSSRTENTEAFF
.,15,TRBV6-2/TRBV6-3,.,TRBJ1-2,TGTGCCAGCAGTTACTCGGAGAGCCGGATCTATGGCTACACCTTC,CASSYSESRIYGYTF
.,15,TRBV5-1,.,TRBJ2-1,TGCGCCAGCAGCTTGGCCGGTCCTAGCGACAATGAGCAGTTCTTC,CASSLAGPSDNEQFF
.,13,TRBV10-3,.,TRBJ1-1,TGTGCCATCAGTGAAAACAGGGAGAATGAAGCTTTCTTT,CAISENRENEAFF
medium-sized,15,TRBV28,.,TRBJ2-3,TGTGCCAGCAGCTTCTCGGACCTTCGGACAGATACGCAGTATTTT,CASSFSDLRTDTQYF
.,13,TRBV5-6,.,TRBJ1-1,TGTGCCAGCAGCCTTACACTGAACACTGAAGCTTTCTTT,CASSLTLNTEAFF
.,14,TRBV6-1,.,TRBJ2-3,TGTGCCAGCAGCGAAGCCCTAGCGTCAGATACGCAGTATTTT,CASSEALASDTQYF
.,17,TRBV18,TRBD1,TRBJ2-3,TGTGCCAGCTCACCCTCGCAGGGACAGGGTAGCACAGATACGCAGTATTTT,CASSPSQGQGSTDTQYF
.,14,TRBV3-1/TRBV3-2,TRBD1,TRBJ1-2,TGTGCCAGCAGCCTACAGGGGTTTAACTATGGCTACACCTTC,CASSLQGFNYGYTF
.,18,TRBV18,TRBD1,TRBJ1-6,TGTGCCAGCTCACCAATCCAACCGGACAGGGAGGGAAGGACACCCCTCCACTTT,CASSPIQPDREGRTPLHF
few,13,TRBV18,.,TRBJ1-5,TGTGCCAGCTCAAATGCGAGGAATCAGCCCCAGCATTTT,CASSNARNQPQHF
once,16,TRBV2,TRBD1,TRBJ1-1,TGTGCCAGCAGTGCCTGGACAGGCACCATGAACACTGAAGCTTTCTTT,CASSAWTGTMNTEAFF
.,15,TRBV5-6,.,TRBJ2-3,TGTGCCAGCAGCCCCCTCCCGGCCCCGGGGGATACGCAGTATTTT,CASSPLPAPGDTQYF
.,14,TRBV28,TRBD1,TRBJ1-1,TGTGCCAGCAGTAAGGACAGGGGGTATGGTGAAGCTTTCTTT,CASSKDRGYGEAFF
few,16,TRBV7-8,.,TRBJ2-7,TGTGCCAGCAGCTCAACTCCCTCGACAGGACCCTACGAGCAGTACTTC,CASSSTPSTGPYEQYF
.,14,TRBV6-5,.,TRBJ1-1,TGTGCCAGCAGTTTCTCAGGGATGAACACTGAAGCTTTCTTT,CASSFSGMNTEAFF
.,12,TRBV21-1,.,TRBJ1-2,TGTGCCAGCAGACGAACAGGGGGAGGCTACACCTTC,CASRRTGGGYTF
.,18,TRBV7-8,.,TRBJ1-5,TGTGCCAGCAGCTTAGGAATTGGGGGCAGGGGAGGCAATCAGCCCCAGCATTTT,CASSLGIGGRGGNQPQHF
.,12,TRBV2,.,TRBJ1-2,TGTGCCAGCAAAGGGGGGGGAATTGGCTACACCTTC,CASKGGGIGYTF
.,15,TRBV9,.,TRBJ2-1,TGTGCCAGCAGCCCAGGGGTCCGACTAACTAATGAGCAGTTCTTC,CASSPGVRLTNEQFF
few,18,TRBV4-1,.,TRBJ1-6,TGCGCCAGCAGCCAGAAGAACCTTCAGAGCTCCTATAATTCACCCCTCCACTTT,CASSQKNLQSSYNSPLHF